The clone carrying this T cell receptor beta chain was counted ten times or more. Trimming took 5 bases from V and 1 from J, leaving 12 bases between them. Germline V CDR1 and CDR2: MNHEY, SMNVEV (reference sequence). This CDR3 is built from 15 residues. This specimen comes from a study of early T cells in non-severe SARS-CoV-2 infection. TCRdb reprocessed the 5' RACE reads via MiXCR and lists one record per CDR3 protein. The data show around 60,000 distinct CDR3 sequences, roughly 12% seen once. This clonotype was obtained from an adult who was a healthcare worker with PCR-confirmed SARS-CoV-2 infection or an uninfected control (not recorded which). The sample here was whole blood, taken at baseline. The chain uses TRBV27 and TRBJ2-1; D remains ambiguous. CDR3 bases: TGTGCCAGCAGTCGCCCTCCTACGTCCTACAATGAGCAGTTCTTC. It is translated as CASSRPPTSYNEQFF.